The present T cell receptor (beta chain) was sequenced within a study of blood T cells in healthy people across ages. Study details: About one barcoded beta molecule per two T cells was the capture yield of template switching. Study findings and constraints: A strong correlation between TCR beta diversity and naive T cell percentage was seen.

Each donor gave 9.5 to 10 milliliters of peripheral blood. V was pared by 2 bases and J by 3 bases, with 5 bases of the junction left unmatched. In germline, CDR1 is SGHRS, CDR2 YFSETQ. The CDR3 runs 14 residues. Sample-barcoded 5' priming and a J-beta primer mix drove a second PCR of roughly 7 to 11 cycles. Tagging of each cDNA molecule was performed by a template-switch adaptor with 12 random nucleotides. TCRdb passed the 5' RACE reads through MiXCR, listing each CDR3 protein once. The sample lists 1.8 million or so distinct CDR3 sequences, about 39% occurring once. This clonotype was observed a handful of times. Its antigen is unknown.

This rearrangement joins TRBV5-1 to TRBJ2-7, with 7 bases that match TRBD1. Sequenced sample: blood. This TCR derives from a human donor in good health. CDR3: CASSFPDRNYEQYF. The CDR3, as DNA: TGCGCCAGCAGCTTCCCGGACAGGAACTACGAGCAGTACTTC.